One and the same sample provided the 23 T cell receptor beta chains below, sequenced in a study of control samples from healthy donors and cancer patients. TCRdb's table, derived via immunoSEQ multiplex PCR, lists solely in-frame clones and lacks some. Among approximately 140,000 clones listed, approximately 91% were seen once. The sequenced sample was blood. These receptors all come from a woman in her twenties or thirties in good health.

This clone was observed a single time. The CDR3 protein is CASSINIQETQYF. The DNA for the CDR3 is TGTGCCAGTAGTATAAATATACAAGAGACCCAGTACTTC. The V and J genes are TRBV19 and TRBJ2-5; D not resolved. Per the germline V gene, CDR1 is LNHDA and CDR2 is SQIVND (reference sequence). V was clipped by 2 bases and J by 2 bases, with 6 bases between them. This CDR3 comprises 13 residues.

The chain carries TRBV11-3 and TRBJ2-3; no clear D gene. The CDR3 extends over 13 amino acids. CDR1 is SGHNT, CDR2 YENEEA, per germline. V lost 0 bases, J lost 5 bases, and 6 bases lay in between. CDR3 in DNA: TGTGCCAGCAGCTTAGACCCGGGAGATACGCAGTATTTT. It is translated as CASSLDPGDTQYF.

V and J are TRBV3-1 (or the pseudogene TRBV3-2) and TRBJ2-5; possibly TRBD1 for D (6 bases). With 1 base removed from V and 2 bases from J, the gap between germline ends came to 8 bases. The CDR3 runs to 14 residues. The germline V gene encodes CDR1 LGHDT and CDR2 YNNKEL (reference sequence). CDR3 bases: TGTGCCAGCAGCCAAGGGACAGTACAAGAGACCCAGTACTTC. This translates into CASSQGTVQETQYF.

The chain links TRBV4-2 to TRBJ2-1, with D unclear. With 8 bases removed from V and 9 bases from J, the gap between germline ends came to 23 bases. Germline CDR1 reads LGHNA; CDR2 reads YNFKEQ. The CDR3 has 15 amino acids. The CDR3 sequence is CASEPEPQARGEQFF. For the CDR3, the DNA is TGTGCCAGCGAACCGGAGCCTCAGGCCCGTGGTGAGCAGTTCTTC.

Comments on this clone: At the DNA level, this CDR3 is encoded by other sequences in the same sample as well. The gene calls are TRBV9 and TRBJ1-6, with D possibly matching TRBD1 (5 bases). Germline CDR1 SGDLS, CDR2 YYNGEE. The CDR3 is 15 residues long. Trimming pared 0 bases from V and 7 bases from J, leaving 11 bases between. The CDR3 nucleotides read TGTGCCAGCAGCGTAGGGCAGGGAGGGAATTCACCCCTCCACTTT. Translation: CASSVGQGGNSPLHF.

The rearrangement links TRBV11-3 to TRBJ2-2, with unresolved D. The V gene's germline CDR1 is SGHNT and CDR2 YENEEA. Trimming shortened V by 1 base and J by 0 bases, and 9 bases separated the two germline ends. The CDR3 sequence is 16 residues long. The CDR3 region has the DNA TGTGCCAGCAGCTTAGCCGGGCAGGCGAACACCGGGGAGCTGTTTTTT. This encodes CASSLAGQANTGELFF.

CDR3 in DNA: TGTGCCAGCAGTCGTGGGTCAGGCGAAAAACTGTTTTTT. It translates to CASSRGSGEKLFF. The chain is built from TRBV6-5 and TRBJ1-4; D gene unclear. Per germline, CDR1 MNHEY and CDR2 SVGAGI. The CDR3 length is 13 residues. V lost 5 bases and J lost 8, with 12 bases in between.

The V and J genes are TRBV5-1 and TRBJ1-4; D call uncertain. Per germline, CDR1 SGHRS and CDR2 YFSETQ. This CDR3 spans 15 amino acids. Deletions cut 0 bases from V and 4 bases from J, with 10 bases between. The CDR3 nucleotides are TGCGCCAGCAGCTTGGTTGGCAGCATTAATGAAAAACTGTTTTTT. Translating gives CASSLVGSINEKLFF.

The rearrangement joins TRBV29-1 to TRBJ2-3; D not certain. The CDR3 is made up of 12 amino acids. Trimming stripped 3 bases from V and 3 bases from J, with 7 bases between. Germline V gene data show CDR1 as SQVTM and CDR2 as ANQGSEA. The CDR3 region has the DNA TGCAGCGTTGAGGGTTCTACAGATACGCAGTATTTT. Residues: CSVEGSTDTQYF.

This rearrangement joins TRBV6-5 to TRBJ1-1, with TRBD1 as a possible D gene (5 bases). In germline, CDR1 is MNHEY, CDR2 SVGAGI. CDR3 length: 14 amino acids. V was pared by 6 bases and J by 1 base, with 12 bases between. The CDR3 coding sequence is TGTGCCAGCAGAGACAGAGCCGCGAACACTGAAGCTTTCTTT. It is translated as CASRDRAANTEAFF.

V gene TRBV3-1 (or the pseudogene TRBV3-2) combines with J gene TRBJ1-1, with D uncertain. CDR1 and CDR2 (germline): LGHDT, YNNKEL (reference sequence). The CDR3 is made up of 14 amino acids. V was shortened by 4 bases and J by 3 bases, with 12 bases between the two germline ends. The CDR3 region is CASSRRRWDTEAFF. DNA of the CDR3: TGTGCCAGCAGCCGCCGACGTTGGGACACTGAAGCTTTCTTT.

The chain links TRBV7-2 to TRBJ1-1; D is unclear. There are 14 residues in the CDR3. Trimming took 5 bases from V and 5 from J, leaving 15 bases between them. Germline CDR1 reads SGHTA; CDR2 reads FQGNSA. CDR3 amino acids: CASSLRSSRTEAFF. The CDR3 bases are TGTGCCAGCAGCCTACGCTCCTCACGGACTGAAGCTTTCTTT.

V usage is TRBV7-9 and J usage is TRBJ1-4; 10 bases are shared with TRBD1. The CDR3 is made up of 15 amino acids. The V and J ends lost 2 bases and 5 bases, in that order; junction bases with no gene match: 2. Germline V gene sequence: CDR1 SEHNR, CDR2 FQNEAQ (reference sequence). This CDR3 is CASSLQGQGNEKLFF. The DNA of the CDR3 is TGTGCCAGCAGCTTACAGGGACAGGGGAATGAAAAACTGTTTTTT. Using reference TRBV7-9 and TRBJ1-4 for the parts outside the CDR3, the full variable domain is DTGVSQNPRHKITKRGQNVTFRCDPISEHNRLYWYRQTLGQGPEFLTYFQNEAQLEKSRLLSDRFSAERPKGSFSTLEIQRTEQGDSAMYLCASSLQGQGNEKLFFGSGTQLSVL.

The rearrangement joins TRBV27 to TRBJ2-5; TRBD2 matches 12 bases. V dropped 6 bases and J dropped 4; count of bases not matched to a gene: 6. Germline V CDR1 and CDR2: MNHEY, SMNVEV (reference sequence). There are 15 residues in the CDR3. The CDR3 reads CASRHGLAGPETQYF. CDR3 DNA: TGTGCCAGCAGACACGGACTAGCGGGACCAGAGACCCAGTACTTC.

The CDR3 here is CASLAKNIQYF. The CDR3 region has the DNA TGTGCCAGTTTAGCCAAAAACATTCAGTACTTC. The chain combines TRBV28 with TRBJ2-4; no clear D. The CDR3 has 11 amino acids. Trimming cost V 9 bases and J 0 bases, with 3 bases left between them. CDR1 MDHEN and CDR2 SYDVKM come from the germline V gene.

The CDR3: CASLEGALEQYF. The CDR3 DNA follows: TGTGCCAGCCTGGAGGGGGCCCTCGAGCAGTACTTC. The chain is built from TRBV6-5 and TRBJ2-7, with TRBD1 as a possible D gene (7 bases). CDR3 length equals 12 residues. V lost 8 bases to trimming and J lost 6 bases, with 14 bases between them. Germline loops: CDR1 MNHEY, CDR2 SVGAGI.

The chain employs TRBV6-1 and TRBJ1-5; tentatively, D is TRBD1 (6 bases). Between the trimmed V and J ends, which lost 4 bases and 2 bases, there was a span of 18 bases. The germline gives CDR1 MNHNS, CDR2 SASEGT. The CDR3 sequence is 17 residues long. The chain's CDR3 is CASSGSGQSLGNQPQHF. CDR3 nucleotide sequence: TGTGCCAGCAGTGGGTCCGGACAGAGCCTAGGCAATCAGCCCCAGCATTTT.

The J gene is TRBJ2-7, the V gene TRBV30; 7 nucleotides match TRBD1. CDR3 length equals 15 residues. The V and J ends lost 5 bases and 4 bases, in that order; junction bases with no gene match: 14. Germline V CDR1 and CDR2: GTSNPN, SVGIG (reference sequence). CDR3 bases: TGTGCCTGGGCCCACCTCGGGACAGAAGGATACGAGCAGTACTTC. This codes for CAWAHLGTEGYEQYF.

This chain connects TRBV6-1 to TRBJ2-2; 7 bases line up with TRBD2. The CDR3 has 15 residues. V lost 3 bases to trimming and J lost 0 bases; unmatched junction nucleotides: 1. Germline V lookup: CDR1 MNHNS, CDR2 SASEGT. The CDR3 protein is CASSELAANTGELFF. In DNA form, the CDR3 reads TGTGCCAGCAGTGAGCTAGCGGCGAACACCGGGGAGCTGTTTTTT.

The rearrangement joins TRBV29-1 to TRBJ2-1, with D possibly matching TRBD1 (6 bases). Trimming pared 6 bases from V and 3 bases from J, leaving 15 bases between. CDR1 and CDR2 from the germline V gene are SQVTM and ANQGSEA. The CDR3 extends over 14 amino acids. CDR3 in amino acids: CSVRRDIGYNEQFF. DNA for the CDR3: TGCAGCGTGCGCCGGGACATTGGCTACAATGAGCAGTTCTTC.

CDR3 region: CASNLAGGGETQYF. The DNA of the CDR3 is TGTGCCAGCAACCTAGCGGGAGGAGGTGAGACCCAGTACTTC. The rearrangement joins TRBV3-1 (or the pseudogene TRBV3-2) to TRBJ2-5; 11 bases are shared with TRBD2. J was trimmed by 5 bases and V by 7 bases; bases with no gene match: 6. Looked up from germline, CDR1 is LGHDT and CDR2 is YNNKEL (reference sequence). CDR3 length: 14 amino acids.

The V call is TRBV24-1, the J call TRBJ2-3; 9 bases are shared with TRBD2. Looked up from germline, CDR1 is KGHDR and CDR2 is SFDVKD. V lost 3 bases and J lost 4; bases outside the gene matches: 1. There are 14 residues in the CDR3. The CDR3 nucleotides are TGTGCCACCAGTGATAGCGGGAGGTCAGATACGCAGTATTTT. As protein: CATSDSGRSDTQYF.

The chain has TRBV18 and TRBJ2-3; 10 positions match TRBD1. CDR1 and CDR2 from the germline V gene are KGHSH and LQKENI. V was clipped by 3 bases and J by 2 bases; unmatched bases: 8. The CDR3 is made up of 17 amino acids. The CDR3, as DNA: TGTGCCAGCTCACCTACCCGGGACAGGGGCTTCACAGATACGCAGTATTTT. This codes for CASSPTRDRGFTDTQYF.